This T cell receptor (beta chain) is from a study of T cells in Graves' hyperthyroidism and ophthalmopathy. J lost 5 bases, V lost 10 bases, and 5 bases had no gene match. The CDR3 is 12 residues long. Per germline, CDR1 MDHEN and CDR2 SYDVKM. Researchers took RNA transcripts and amplified the TCR beta CDR3 regions from them. HTBI primers were employed in a first-round RT-PCR of the TCR CDR3. One entry per CDR3 protein, called by TCRdb with MiXCR from the multiplex PCR reads. The data show roughly 710,000 distinct CDR3 sequences, roughly a third seen once. Sequencing was done on a sample of blood. This TCR came from a woman aged 40-49 years with Graves' hyperthyroidism. The J gene is TRBJ2-5, the V gene TRBV28; 9 bases align to TRBD1. CDR3 nucleotides: TGTGCCATCACAGGGGGCGGGGAGACCCAGTACTTC. This codes for CAITGGGETQYF.